These 8 T cell receptor beta chains originate from one sample sequenced in a study of identical twins. Each CDR3 protein is one row after TCRdb ran MiXCR on the 5' RACE reads. Among around 510,000 distinct CDR3 sequences, 13% to 15% were seen once, and the ten largest hold 0.95% to 1%. These data also featured in a second study, about yellow fever vaccine responses in identical twins.

Sequenced: CD4+ T cells sorted from blood. The receptor source for this set is a young woman in good health.

CDR3 in amino acids: CASSLDPDSYGYTF. CDR3 sequence (DNA): TGCGCCAGCAGCTTGGACCCGGACAGCTATGGCTACACCTTC. The gene calls are TRBV5-1 and TRBJ1-2; D might be TRBD1 (6 bases). Trimming left V 0 bases short and J 4 bases short, with 10 bases between. Germline V lookup: CDR1 SGHRS, CDR2 YFSETQ. The CDR3 totals 14 residues.

There are a few counts of this clonotype. The chain has TRBV7-8 and TRBJ2-3; D remains ambiguous. CDR3 length equals 15 residues. Germline values: CDR1 SGHVS, CDR2 FQNEAQ. With 1 base removed from V and 4 bases from J, the gap between germline ends came to 12 bases. CDR3 loop: CASSLVTVQSDTQYF. DNA for the CDR3: TGTGCCAGCAGCTTAGTTACAGTCCAGTCAGATACGCAGTATTTT.

The chain is built from TRBV7-2 and TRBJ2-2; D unclear. The V and J ends lost 1 base and 6 bases respectively, with 12 bases between them. The CDR3 is 15 residues long. Germline V lookup: CDR1 SGHTA, CDR2 FQGNSA. CDR3 sequence: CASSLDPTESGELFF. The CDR3 DNA follows: TGTGCCAGCAGCTTAGACCCTACTGAGTCCGGGGAGCTGTTTTTT.

Written as DNA, the CDR3 is TGTGCAAGTCGCTATCCGGGACCCCGGGGCACCGGGGAGCTGTTTTTT. This translates into CASRYPGPRGTGELFF. The gene calls are TRBV12-2 and TRBJ2-2; no check of the table's D call, TRBD1, against the DNA was made. TRBV12-2 is listed as a pseudogene. CDR3 length: 16 residues.

The chain employs TRBV29-1 and TRBJ2-7, with TRBD1 matching 7 bases. Germline-derived CDR1 and CDR2 are SQVTM and ANQGSEA. V lost 5 bases and J lost 2; bases outside the gene matches: 12. This CDR3 is 15 amino acids long. The DNA for the CDR3 is TGCAGCGTTCGAGGGGACAGCTCCAATCCCTACGAGCAGTACTTC. Its translation: CSVRGDSSNPYEQYF.

A few counts support this clonotype. The gene calls are TRBV3-1 and TRBJ2-7; TRBD2 is a possible D gene (7 bases). Per the germline V gene, CDR1 is LGHDT and CDR2 is YNNKEL (reference sequence). Trimming shortened V by 4 bases and J by 4 bases, and 17 bases separated the two germline ends. CDR3 size: 15 residues. The CDR3 is CASSPASGGQYEQYF. CDR3 sequence (DNA): TGTGCCAGCAGCCCCGCCTCCGGGGGGCAGTACGAGCAGTACTTC.

This sequence joins TRBV5-1 and TRBJ2-2; unclear D gene. The CDR3 covers 16 residues. Germline-derived CDR1 and CDR2 are SGHRS and YFSETQ. The ends were cut back, 0 bases at V and 2 bases at J, with 11 bases in the middle. CDR3 nucleotides: TGCGCCAGCAGCTTGGAACCTCTACGCAACACCGGGGAGCTGTTTTTT. This translates into CASSLEPLRNTGELFF.

This clonotype was recorded many times. The chain joins TRBV7-2 to TRBJ1-1; tentatively, D is TRBD1 (5 bases). The CDR3 is made up of 15 amino acids. CDR1 SGHTA and CDR2 FQGNSA come from the germline V gene. Trimming took off 2 bases at V and 2 bases at J, with 12 bases between the two ends. CDR3 in DNA: TGTGCCAGCAGCTTACAGTTAGACAGAAACACTGAAGCTTTCTTT. This sequence encodes CASSLQLDRNTEAFF.